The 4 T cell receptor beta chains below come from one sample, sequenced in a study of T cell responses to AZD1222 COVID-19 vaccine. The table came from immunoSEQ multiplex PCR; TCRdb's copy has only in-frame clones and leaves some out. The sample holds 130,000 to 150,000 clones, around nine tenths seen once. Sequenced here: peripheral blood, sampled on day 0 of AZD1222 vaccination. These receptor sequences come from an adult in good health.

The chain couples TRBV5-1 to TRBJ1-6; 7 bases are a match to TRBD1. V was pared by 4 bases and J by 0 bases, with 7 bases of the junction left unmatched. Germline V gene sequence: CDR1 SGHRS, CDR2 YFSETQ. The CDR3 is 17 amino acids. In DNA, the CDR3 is TGCGCCAGCAGCCCGGGGACAGCGAGCTCCTATAATTCACCCCTCCACTTT. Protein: CASSPGTASSYNSPLHF.

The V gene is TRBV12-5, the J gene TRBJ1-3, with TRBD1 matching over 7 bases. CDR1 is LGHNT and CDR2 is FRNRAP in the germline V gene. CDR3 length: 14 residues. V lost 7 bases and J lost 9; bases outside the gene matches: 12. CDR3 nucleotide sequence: TGTGCTAGTGAACCCGGACAGGCCGGATTCACCATATATTTT. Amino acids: CASEPGQAGFTIYF.

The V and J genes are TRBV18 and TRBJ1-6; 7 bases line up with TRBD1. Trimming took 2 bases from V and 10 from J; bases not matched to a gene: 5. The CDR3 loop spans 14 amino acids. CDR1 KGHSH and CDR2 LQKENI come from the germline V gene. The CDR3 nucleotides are TGTGCCAGCTCACCAGCGGGACAGCAGTCACCCCTCCACTTT. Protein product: CASSPAGQQSPLHF.

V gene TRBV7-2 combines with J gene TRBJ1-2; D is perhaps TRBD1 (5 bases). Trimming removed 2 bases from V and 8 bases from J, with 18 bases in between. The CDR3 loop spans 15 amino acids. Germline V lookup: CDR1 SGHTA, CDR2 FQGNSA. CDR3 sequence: CASSLLYRGAMGYTF. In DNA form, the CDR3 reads TGTGCCAGCAGCTTACTCTATCGAGGGGCGATGGGCTACACCTTC.